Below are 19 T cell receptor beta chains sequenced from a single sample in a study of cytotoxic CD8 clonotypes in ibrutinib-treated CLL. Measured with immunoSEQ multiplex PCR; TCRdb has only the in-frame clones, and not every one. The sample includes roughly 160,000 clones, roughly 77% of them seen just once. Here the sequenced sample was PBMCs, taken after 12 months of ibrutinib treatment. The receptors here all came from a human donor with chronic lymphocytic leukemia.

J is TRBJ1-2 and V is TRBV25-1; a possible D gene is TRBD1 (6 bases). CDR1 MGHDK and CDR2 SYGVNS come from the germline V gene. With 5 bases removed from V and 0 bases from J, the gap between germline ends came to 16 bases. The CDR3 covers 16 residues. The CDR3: CASSPPGDTANYGYTF. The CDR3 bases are TGTGCCAGCAGTCCCCCAGGGGACACAGCTAACTATGGCTACACCTTC.

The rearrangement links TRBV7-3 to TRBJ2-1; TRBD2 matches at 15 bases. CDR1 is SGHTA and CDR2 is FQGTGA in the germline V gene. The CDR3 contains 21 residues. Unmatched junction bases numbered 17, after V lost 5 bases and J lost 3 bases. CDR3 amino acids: CASSPRLGLAGGSGIYNEQFF. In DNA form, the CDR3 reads TGTGCCAGCAGCCCTCGCCTGGGACTAGCGGGAGGCTCGGGCATCTACAATGAGCAGTTCTTC.

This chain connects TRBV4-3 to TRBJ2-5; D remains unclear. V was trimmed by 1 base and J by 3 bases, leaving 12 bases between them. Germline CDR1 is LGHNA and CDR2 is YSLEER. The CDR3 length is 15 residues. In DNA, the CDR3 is TGCGCCAGCAGCCAAGTCATGTCGGATAAAGAGACCCAGTACTTC. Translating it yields CASSQVMSDKETQYF.

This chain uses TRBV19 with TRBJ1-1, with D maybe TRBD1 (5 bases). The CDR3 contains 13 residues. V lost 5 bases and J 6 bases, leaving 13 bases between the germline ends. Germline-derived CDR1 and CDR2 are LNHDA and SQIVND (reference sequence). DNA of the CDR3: TGTGCCAGTAGTCCGGGGCAGCTGTCTGAAGCTTTCTTT. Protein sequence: CASSPGQLSEAFF.

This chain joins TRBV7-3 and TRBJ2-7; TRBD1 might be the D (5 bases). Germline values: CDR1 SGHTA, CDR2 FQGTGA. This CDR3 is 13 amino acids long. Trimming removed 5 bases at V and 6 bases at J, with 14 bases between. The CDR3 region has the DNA TGTGCCAGCAGCGCCAGGGAATCTGCCGAGCAGTACTTC. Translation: CASSARESAEQYF.

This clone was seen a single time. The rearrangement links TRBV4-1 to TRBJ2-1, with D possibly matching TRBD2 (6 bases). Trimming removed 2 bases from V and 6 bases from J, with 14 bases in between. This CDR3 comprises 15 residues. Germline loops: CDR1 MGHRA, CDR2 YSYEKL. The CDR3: CASSQTWRDRNEQFF. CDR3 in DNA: TGCGCCAGCAGCCAAACCTGGCGGGACCGCAATGAGCAGTTCTTC.

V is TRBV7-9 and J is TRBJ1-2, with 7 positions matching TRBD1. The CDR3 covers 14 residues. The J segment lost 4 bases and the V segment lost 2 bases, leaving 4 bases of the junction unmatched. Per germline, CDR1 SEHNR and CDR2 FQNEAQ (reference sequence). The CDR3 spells CASSLPGTAYGYTF. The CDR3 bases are TGTGCCAGCAGCTTACCCGGGACAGCCTATGGCTACACCTTC.

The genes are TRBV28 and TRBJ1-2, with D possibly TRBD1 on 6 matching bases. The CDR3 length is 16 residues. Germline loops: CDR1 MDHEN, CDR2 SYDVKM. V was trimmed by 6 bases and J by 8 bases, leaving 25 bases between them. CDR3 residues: CASSPTKGRRGGGYTF. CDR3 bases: TGTGCCAGCAGCCCCACCAAAGGTCGCAGGGGCGGAGGCTACACCTTC.

CDR3 bases: TGTGCCAGCAGTGAAGCGCTGGGGGGCTATGGCTACACCTTC. It codes for CASSEALGGYGYTF. This chain connects TRBV6-1 to TRBJ1-2; D is perhaps TRBD1 (5 bases). This CDR3 spans 14 amino acids. V was cut by 0 bases and J by 4 bases, with 9 bases left in between. Germline assignment: CDR1 MNHNS and CDR2 SASEGT.

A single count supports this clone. CDR3 region: CASSSNTGELFF. The DNA for the CDR3 is TGTGCCAGCAGCTCGAACACCGGGGAGCTGTTTTTT. This sequence joins TRBV5-4 and TRBJ2-2, with D unresolved. CDR3 length: 12 amino acids. Trimming stripped 3 bases from V and 0 bases from J, with 0 bases between. The germline gives CDR1 SGHNT, CDR2 YYREEE (reference sequence). The whole variable domain, filled in from reference TRBV5-4 and TRBJ2-2, reads ETGVTQSPTHLIKTRGQQVTLRCSSQSGHNTVSWYQQALGQGPQFIFQYYREEENGRGNFPPRFSGLQFPNYSSELNVNALELDDSALYLCASSSNTGELFFGEGSRLTVL.

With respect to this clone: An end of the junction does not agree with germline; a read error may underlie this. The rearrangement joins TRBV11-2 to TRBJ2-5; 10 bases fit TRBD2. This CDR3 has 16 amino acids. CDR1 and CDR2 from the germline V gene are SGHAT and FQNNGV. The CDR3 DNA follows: TGTGCCCGCAGCGGGGGGGCGGGGGGCATTCAAGAGACCCAGTACTTC. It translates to CARSGGAGGIQETQYF. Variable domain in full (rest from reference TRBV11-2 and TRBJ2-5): EAGVAQSPRYKIIEKRQSVAFWCNPISGHATLYWYQQILGQGPKLLIQFQNNGVVDDSQLPKDRFSAERLKGVDSTLKIQPAKLEDSAVYLCARSGGAGGIQETQYFGPGTRLLVL.

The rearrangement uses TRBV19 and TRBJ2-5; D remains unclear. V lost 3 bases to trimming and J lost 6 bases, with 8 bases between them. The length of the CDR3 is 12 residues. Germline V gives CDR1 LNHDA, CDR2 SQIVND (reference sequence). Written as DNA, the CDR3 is TGTGCCAGTAGTATGGGTGGGAAGACCCAGTACTTC. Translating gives CASSMGGKTQYF.

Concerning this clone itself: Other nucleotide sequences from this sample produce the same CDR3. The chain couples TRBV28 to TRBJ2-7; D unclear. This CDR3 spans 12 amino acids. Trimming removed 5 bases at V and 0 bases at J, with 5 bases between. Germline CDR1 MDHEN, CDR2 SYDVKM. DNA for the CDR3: TGTGCCAGCAGTCCCAGCTCCTACGAGCAGTACTTC. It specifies CASSPSSYEQYF.

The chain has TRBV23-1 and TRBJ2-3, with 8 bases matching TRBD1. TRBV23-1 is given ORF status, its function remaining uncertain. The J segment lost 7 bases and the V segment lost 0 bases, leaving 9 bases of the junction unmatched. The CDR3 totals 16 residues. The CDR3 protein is CASSQSTAGGAHTQYF. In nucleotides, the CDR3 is TGCGCCAGCAGTCAATCGACGGCAGGGGGCGCTCATACGCAGTATTTT.

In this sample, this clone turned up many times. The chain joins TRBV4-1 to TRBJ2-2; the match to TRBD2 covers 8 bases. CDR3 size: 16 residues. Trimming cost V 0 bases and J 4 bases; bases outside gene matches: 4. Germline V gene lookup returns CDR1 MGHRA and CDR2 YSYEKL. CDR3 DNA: TGCGCCAGCAGCCAAGACTGGAGCGGGAGCACCGGGGAGCTGTTTTTT. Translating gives CASSQDWSGSTGELFF.

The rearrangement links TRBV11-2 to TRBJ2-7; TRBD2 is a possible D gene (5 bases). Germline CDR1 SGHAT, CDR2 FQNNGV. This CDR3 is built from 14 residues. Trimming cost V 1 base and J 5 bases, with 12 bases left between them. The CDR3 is CASSLGRPPHEQYF. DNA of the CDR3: TGTGCCAGCAGCTTAGGGAGGCCCCCTCACGAGCAGTACTTC.

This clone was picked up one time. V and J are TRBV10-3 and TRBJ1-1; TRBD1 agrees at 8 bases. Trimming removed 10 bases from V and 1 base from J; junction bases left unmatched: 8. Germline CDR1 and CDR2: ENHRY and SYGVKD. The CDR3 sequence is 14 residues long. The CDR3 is CATRDRPSNTEAFF. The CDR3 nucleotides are TGTGCCACTAGGGACAGGCCCTCGAACACTGAAGCTTTCTTT.

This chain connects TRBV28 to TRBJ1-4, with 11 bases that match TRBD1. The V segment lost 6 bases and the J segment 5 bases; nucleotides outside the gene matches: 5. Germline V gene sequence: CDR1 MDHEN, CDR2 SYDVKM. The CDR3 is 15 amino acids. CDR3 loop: CASSWGTGGNEKLFF. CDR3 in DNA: TGTGCCAGCAGCTGGGGGACAGGGGGAAATGAAAAACTGTTTTTT.

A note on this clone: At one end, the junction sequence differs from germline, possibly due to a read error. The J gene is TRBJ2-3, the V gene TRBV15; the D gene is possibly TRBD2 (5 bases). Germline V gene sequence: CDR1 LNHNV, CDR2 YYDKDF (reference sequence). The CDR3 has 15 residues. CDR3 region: CATSRDWVGNREGTF. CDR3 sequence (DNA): TGTGCCACCAGCAGAGATTGGGTGGGTAACAGAGAGGGAACCTTT.